The 21 T cell receptor beta chains below come from one sample, sequenced in a study of blood T cell repertoires in COVID-19. Measured with immunoSEQ multiplex PCR; TCRdb has only the in-frame clones, and not every one. The sample lists more than 25,000 clones; about 90% were seen once. Sample: peripheral blood. These TCRs come from a human donor in a cohort sampled during active COVID-19.

The CDR3 spells CASSLLTSVNTGELFF. The CDR3 DNA reads as TGTGCCAGCTCACTATTGACTAGCGTGAACACCGGGGAGCTGTTTTTT. The chain links TRBV18 to TRBJ2-2, with 8 bases identical to TRBD2. Trimming took 4 bases from V and 1 from J; bases not matched to a gene: 5. This CDR3 comprises 16 residues. CDR1 KGHSH and CDR2 LQKENI come from the germline V gene.

The chain employs TRBV6-6 and TRBJ1-2, with D tentatively TRBD1 (6 bases). From germline, CDR1 is MNHNY and CDR2 SVGAGI (reference sequence). V was shortened by 0 bases and J by 7 bases, with 12 bases between the two germline ends. This CDR3 comprises 14 residues. Here the CDR3 reads CASSYSGPDSGYTF. CDR3 sequence (DNA): TGTGCCAGCAGTTACTCGGGCCCGGACAGTGGCTACACCTTC.

This clone appeared once. The chain couples TRBV6-2 or TRBV6-3 to TRBJ2-2; 9 bases align to TRBD1. Trimming cost V 0 bases and J 3 bases; bases outside gene matches: 5. The CDR3 length is 17 residues. Germline V lookup: CDR1 MNHEY, CDR2 SVGEGT. The CDR3 sequence: CASSYSRTGEDTGELFF. CDR3 DNA sequence: TGTGCCAGCAGTTACTCAAGGACAGGGGAGGACACCGGGGAGCTGTTTTTT.

The rearrangement links TRBV5-1 to TRBJ2-3; 8 bases align to TRBD2. The CDR3 sequence is 16 residues long. J gave up 0 bases and V 1 base, and 4 bases lay outside the gene matches. CDR1 is SGHRS, CDR2 YFSETQ, per germline. The CDR3: CASSLRQRGSTDTQYF. CDR3 nucleotides: TGCGCCAGCAGCTTGCGACAGCGGGGGAGCACAGATACGCAGTATTTT.

The rearrangement uses TRBV5-1 and TRBJ2-7; a possible D gene is TRBD1 (6 bases). The CDR3 is 14 amino acids. Germline loops: CDR1 SGHRS, CDR2 YFSETQ. Trimming stripped 2 bases from V and 2 bases from J, with 11 bases between. This chain's CDR3 is CASSLIQGPYEQYF. The DNA of the CDR3 is TGCGCCAGCAGCTTAATCCAGGGGCCCTACGAGCAGTACTTC. The full variable domain, in which reference TRBV5-1 and TRBJ2-7 provide the parts outside the CDR3, is KAGVTQTPRYLIKTRGQQVTLSCSPISGHRSVSWYQQTPGQGLQFLFEYFSETQRNKGNFPGRFSGRQFSNSRSEMNVSTLELGDSALYLCASSLIQGPYEQYFGPGTRLTVT.

This clone occurred once. The V and J genes are TRBV14 and TRBJ2-3, with 15 bases that match TRBD2. After removal of 0 bases from V and 4 bases from J, the junction contained 8 bases not matched to a gene. This CDR3 contains 19 residues. Germline V gene sequence: CDR1 SGHDN, CDR2 FVKESK. CDR3 sequence: CASSQDYGTSGRRSDTQYF. The CDR3 DNA reads as TGTGCCAGCAGCCAAGATTACGGGACTAGCGGGAGGAGGTCAGATACGCAGTATTTT.

The rearrangement joins TRBV3-1 (or the pseudogene TRBV3-2) to TRBJ2-1; TRBD2 aligns across 7 bases. V lost 4 bases, J lost 10 bases, and 10 bases stayed unmatched. CDR1 is LGHDT, CDR2 YNNKEL, per germline (reference sequence). The CDR3 length is 14 residues. The CDR3 region is CASSLFQLANEQFF. The CDR3 DNA reads TGTGCCAGCAGCCTTTTTCAACTAGCGAACGAGCAGTTCTTC.

The V and J genes are TRBV27 and TRBJ1-3, with a weak D call TRBD1 (6 bases). Per germline, CDR1 MNHEY and CDR2 SMNVEV (reference sequence). This CDR3 has 15 residues. V lost 5 bases to trimming and J lost 1 base, with 12 bases between them. CDR3 sequence (DNA): TGTGCCAGCAGTCTAACAGGGTTATCTGGAAACACCATATATTTT. Translated: CASSLTGLSGNTIYF.

This sequence joins TRBV5-1 and TRBJ2-3; a possible D gene is TRBD2 (6 bases). CDR1 is SGHRS and CDR2 is YFSETQ in the germline V gene. The ends were cut back, 6 bases at V and 8 bases at J, with 25 bases in the middle. The length of the CDR3 is 16 residues. Written as DNA, the CDR3 is TGCGCCAGCACCCCGGGCGGGGACGTACCTCTTGGTACGCAGTATTTT. Amino acids: CASTPGGDVPLGTQYF.

This rearrangement joins TRBV7-9 to TRBJ2-3; a weak D match, TRBD1 (6 bases). The germline CDR1 and CDR2 sequences are SEHNR and FQNEAQ (reference sequence). The V and J ends lost 5 bases and 6 bases respectively, with 9 bases between them. This CDR3 region has 12 residues. Here the CDR3 DNA reads TGTGCCAGCAGCCCGAGGGGGGATACGCAGTATTTT. It codes for CASSPRGDTQYF.

The chain joins TRBV9 to TRBJ2-3, with D perhaps TRBD2 (6 bases). Germline V gives CDR1 SGDLS, CDR2 YYNGEE. V gave up 4 bases and J gave up 0 bases, with 15 bases separating them. The CDR3 has 16 amino acids. The CDR3 region has the DNA TGTGCCAGCAGCAGGGGCATGCGGGGTAGCACAGATACGCAGTATTTT. Protein product: CASSRGMRGSTDTQYF.

The rearrangement joins TRBV12-3 or TRBV12-4 to TRBJ1-2; the D gene is possibly TRBD1 (5 bases). The CDR3 length is 13 residues. V lost 5 bases and J 2 bases, leaving 9 bases between the germline ends. The CDR3 DNA follows: TGTGCCAGCAGTCCAGGGTTCAACTATGGCTACACCTTC. Translating it yields CASSPGFNYGYTF.

The J gene is TRBJ2-1, the V gene TRBV6-2 or TRBV6-3; possible D gene TRBD1, 6 bases. From germline, CDR1 is MNHEY and CDR2 SVGEGT. The V and J ends lost 6 bases and 8 bases respectively, with 23 bases between them. This CDR3 is built from 16 residues. CDR3 amino acids: CASSFDPGDFYDEQFF. The CDR3 nucleotides are TGTGCCAGCAGCTTTGACCCAGGGGATTTTTACGATGAGCAGTTCTTC.

This clone was counted a single time. The chain uses TRBV5-1 and TRBJ2-7, with 7 nucleotides matching TRBD1. The germline gives CDR1 SGHRS, CDR2 YFSETQ. Trimming removed 5 bases from V and 6 bases from J; junction bases left unmatched: 11. This CDR3 has 14 amino acids. CDR3 nucleotide sequence: TGCGCCAGCAGGCTCGCCGGACAGGCCGGCGAGCAGTACTTC. Protein sequence: CASRLAGQAGEQYF. The entire variable domain, with the rest obtained from reference TRBV5-1 and TRBJ2-7, is as follows: KAGVTQTPRYLIKTRGQQVTLSCSPISGHRSVSWYQQTPGQGLQFLFEYFSETQRNKGNFPGRFSGRQFSNSRSEMNVSTLELGDSALYLCASRLAGQAGEQYFGPGTRLTVT.

The rearrangement links TRBV20-1 to TRBJ1-1; D possibly corresponds to TRBD1 (6 bases). This CDR3 contains 10 residues. The ends were cut back, 6 bases at V and 8 bases at J, with 10 bases in the middle. Germline V gene lookup returns CDR1 DFQATT and CDR2 SNEGSKA (reference sequence). The DNA of the CDR3 is TGCAGTGCCACCGACAGGGAAGCTTTCTTT. Its protein product is CSATDREAFF.

The chain has TRBV11-2 and TRBJ1-1; 8 bases agree with TRBD1. This CDR3 is 14 amino acids long. CDR1 is SGHAT and CDR2 is FQNNGV in the germline V gene. Unmatched junction bases numbered 8, after V lost 5 bases and J lost 6 bases. This CDR3 reads CASSPQGGSAEAFF. The CDR3, as DNA: TGTGCCAGCAGCCCACAGGGGGGCTCGGCTGAAGCTTTCTTT.

The chain carries TRBV9 and TRBJ1-5; no clear D. This CDR3 comprises 13 residues. Germline V lookup: CDR1 SGDLS, CDR2 YYNGEE. The V end was cut by 0 bases, the J end by 5 bases, with 6 bases between. CDR3 bases: TGTGCCAGCAGCGTAGGAGTCGATCAGCCCCAGCATTTT. Its translation is CASSVGVDQPQHF.

V is TRBV6-2 or TRBV6-3 and J is TRBJ2-2; TRBD2 is a possible D gene (6 bases). The CDR3 sequence is 16 residues long. CDR1 MNHEY and CDR2 SVGEGT come from the germline V gene. V was trimmed by 4 bases and J by 4 bases, leaving 16 bases between them. CDR3 loop: CASSFRLVSGTGELFF. CDR3 bases: TGTGCCAGCAGTTTCCGACTAGTGTCGGGCACCGGGGAGCTGTTTTTT.

This clone appeared once. The chain has TRBV3-1 (or the pseudogene TRBV3-2) and TRBJ2-3; D call uncertain. Trimming stripped 0 bases from V and 1 base from J, with 11 bases between. This CDR3 spans 16 amino acids. In germline, CDR1 is LGHDT, CDR2 YNNKEL (reference sequence). CDR3 amino acids: CASSQDWPRGTDTQYF. CDR3 bases: TGTGCCAGCAGCCAAGATTGGCCCCGGGGCACAGATACGCAGTATTTT.

This clone was observed a handful of times. Other DNA sequences in this specimen translate into the identical CDR3. The genes are TRBV2 and TRBJ2-5; D ambiguous. The V end was cut by 4 bases, the J end by 2 bases, with 11 bases between. The V gene's germline CDR1 is SNHLY and CDR2 FYNNEI. There are 14 residues in the CDR3. CDR3 in DNA: TGTGCCAGCAGTGCGGTGGTACCGCAAGAGACCCAGTACTTC. Protein: CASSAVVPQETQYF.

The rearrangement joins TRBV2 to TRBJ1-1, with D perhaps matching TRBD1 (5 bases). The CDR3 spans 13 residues. Germline CDR1 is SNHLY and CDR2 is FYNNEI. With 7 bases removed from V and 1 base from J, the gap between germline ends came to 10 bases. CDR3 in amino acids: CASKAQGNTEAFF. CDR3 nucleotide sequence: TGTGCCAGCAAGGCCCAGGGGAACACTGAAGCTTTCTTT.